Reported below is one T cell receptor (beta chain). Its cognate antigen is unknown. This record belongs to a study of identical twins. Template switching added a universal primer binding site, and final cDNA carried unique molecular identifiers. TCRdb reprocessed the 5' RACE reads with MiXCR, giving one entry per CDR3 protein. Among about 690,000 distinct CDR3 sequences, roughly 6% were seen once, and the ten largest hold about 1.8%. Donors uniformly comprised healthy Caucasians. Findings of the study overall: Beta out-of-frame sequences showed weaker excess sharing between twins. Models underestimated TCR alpha sharing (out-of-frame) in monozygotic twins.

The sequence came from a man aged 18 to 29 in good health. The material sequenced was naive T cells sorted from blood.

The CDR3 sequence: CASNPWRGLAGVYEQFF. CDR3 sequence (DNA): TGTGCCAGCAACCCTTGGCGGGGACTAGCGGGAGTTTACGAGCAGTTCTTC. V usage is TRBV6-2 or TRBV6-3 and J usage is TRBJ2-1, with TRBD2 matching 14 bases. Germline V gives CDR1 MNHEY, CDR2 SVGEGT. CDR3 size: 17 residues. The ends lost 7 bases at V and 10 bases at J; junction bases unmatched: 15.